This TCR beta chain is from a study of spatial heterogeneity in lung cancer. Study-wide background: The library had UMIs, and each TCR and UMI pair averaged more than ten raw reads. Study-level findings and limits: Higher tumor mutation counts went along with higher counts of expanded intratumoral alpha and beta TCRs. Coverage of tumor T cells was estimated at 6% to 8% for alpha chains and about 13% for beta chains. Ubiquitous and regional expanded TCR counts mirrored ubiquitous and regional nonsynonymous mutation counts, respectively.

As concerns this clonotype: The antigen is not known. Because the library targeted alpha chains, this beta chain is an off-target read whose size means little.

Time point noted: sample taken at primary tumor resection. Each TCR cDNA molecule bore a unique molecular identifier. TCRdb re-called the 5' RACE reads with MiXCR, one entry per CDR3 protein. The data contain approximately 2,700 distinct CDR3 sequences, approximately 49% of them singletons. Per the germline V gene, CDR1 is SGHTA and CDR2 is FQGNSA. The CDR3 loop spans 15 amino acids. Trimming pared 1 base from V and 1 base from J, leaving 9 bases between. The sequence was collected from a male donor with early-stage non-small cell lung cancer. This chain joins TRBV7-2 and TRBJ2-3; D not certain. This material consisted of lung tumor tissue, taken at surgery. The CDR3 loop is CASSLGVGRTDTQYF. DNA of the CDR3: TGTGCCAGCAGCTTAGGCGTGGGCCGCACAGATACGCAGTATTTT.